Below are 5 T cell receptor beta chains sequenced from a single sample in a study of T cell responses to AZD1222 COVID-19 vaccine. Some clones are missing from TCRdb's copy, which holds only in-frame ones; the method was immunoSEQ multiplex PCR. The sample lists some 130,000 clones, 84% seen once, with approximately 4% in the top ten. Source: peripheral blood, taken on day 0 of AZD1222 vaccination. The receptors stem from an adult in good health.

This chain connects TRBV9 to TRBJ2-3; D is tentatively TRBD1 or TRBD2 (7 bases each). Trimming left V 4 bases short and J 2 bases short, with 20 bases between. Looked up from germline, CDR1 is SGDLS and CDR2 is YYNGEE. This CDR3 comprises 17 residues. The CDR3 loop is CASSSPPGGDYTDTQYF. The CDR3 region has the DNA TGTGCCAGCAGCTCCCCCCCAGGGGGGGACTACACAGATACGCAGTATTTT. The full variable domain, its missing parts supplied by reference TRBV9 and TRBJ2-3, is DSGVTQTPKHLITATGQRVTLRCSPRSGDLSVYWYQQSLDQGLQFLIQYYNGEERAKGNILERFSAQQFPDLHSELNLSSLELGDSALYFCASSSPPGGDYTDTQYFGPGTRLTVL.

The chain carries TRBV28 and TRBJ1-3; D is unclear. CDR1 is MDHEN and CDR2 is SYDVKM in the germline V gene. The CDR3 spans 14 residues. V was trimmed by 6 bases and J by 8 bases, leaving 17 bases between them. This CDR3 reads CASRRSVVVDTIYF. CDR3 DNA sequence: TGTGCCAGCAGACGCTCTGTGGTTGTAGACACCATATATTTT.

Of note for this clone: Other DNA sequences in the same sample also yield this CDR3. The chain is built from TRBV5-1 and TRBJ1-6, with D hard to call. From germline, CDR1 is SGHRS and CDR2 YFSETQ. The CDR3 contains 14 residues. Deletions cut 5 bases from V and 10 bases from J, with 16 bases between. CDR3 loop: CASSNSGFDSPLHF. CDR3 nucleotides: TGCGCCAGCAGTAATTCCGGGTTTGACTCACCCCTCCACTTT.

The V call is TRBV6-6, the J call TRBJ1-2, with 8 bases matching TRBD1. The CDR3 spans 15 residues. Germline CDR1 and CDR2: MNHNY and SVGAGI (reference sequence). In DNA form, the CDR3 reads TGTGCAGTCGTGGCAGGGGGCTTAGCTAACTATGGCTACACCTTC. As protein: CAVVAGGLANYGYTF.

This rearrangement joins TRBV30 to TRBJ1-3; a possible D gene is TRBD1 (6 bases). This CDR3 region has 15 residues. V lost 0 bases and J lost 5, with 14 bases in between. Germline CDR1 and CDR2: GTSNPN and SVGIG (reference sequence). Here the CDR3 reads CAWSVQGKGRNTIYF. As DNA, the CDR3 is TGTGCCTGGAGTGTACAGGGAAAGGGTCGAAACACCATATATTTT. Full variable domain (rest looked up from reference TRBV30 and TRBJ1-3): SQTIHQWPATLVQPVGSPLSLECTVEGTSNPNLYWYRQAAGRGLQLLFYSVGIGQISSEVPQNLSASRPQDRQFILSSKKLLLSDSGFYLCAWSVQGKGRNTIYFGEGSWLTVV.